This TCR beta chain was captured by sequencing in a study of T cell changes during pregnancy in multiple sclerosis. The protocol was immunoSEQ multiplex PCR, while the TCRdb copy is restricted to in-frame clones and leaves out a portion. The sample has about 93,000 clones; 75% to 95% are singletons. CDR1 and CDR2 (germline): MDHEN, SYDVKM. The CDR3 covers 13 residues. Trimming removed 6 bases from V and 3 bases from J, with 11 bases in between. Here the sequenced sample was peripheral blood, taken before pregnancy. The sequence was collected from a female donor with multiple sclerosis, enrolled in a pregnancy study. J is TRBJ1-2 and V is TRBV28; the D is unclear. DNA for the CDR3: TGTGCCAGCAGCTCACAGCCTCACTATGGCTACACCTTC. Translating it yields CASSSQPHYGYTF.